The 13 T cell receptor beta chains listed next were all sequenced from one sample in a study of neurological immune-mediated disorders. TCRdb redid the calling of the 5' RACE reads with MiXCR, one entry per CDR3 protein. The repertoire holds under 85,000 distinct CDR3 sequences, with 10% as singletons. Sample: PBMCs. The receptors were sampled from a man aged 40-50 years in good health.

Regarding this clonotype: Given a much more abundant clone one base away, this may be a read error. The chain links TRBV6-2 or TRBV6-3 to TRBJ2-5; D remains unclear. Trimming took off 5 bases at V and 5 bases at J, with 24 bases between the two ends. Per the germline V gene, CDR1 is MNHEY and CDR2 is SVGEGT. The CDR3 contains 17 residues. CDR3 DNA sequence: TGTGCCAGCAGTCCGACCCTCTCCCCTCAGGTCTGCGAGACCCAGTACTTC. The encoded protein is CASSPTLSPQVCETQYF.

At least ten counts were recorded for this clonotype. The chain links TRBV20-1 to TRBJ2-3; 15 nucleotides match TRBD2. Germline-derived CDR1 and CDR2 are DFQATT and SNEGSKA (reference sequence). The J segment lost 2 bases and the V segment lost 5 bases, leaving 8 bases of the junction unmatched. This CDR3 contains 17 residues. CDR3: CSADGTSGRPPTDTQYF. The DNA of the CDR3 is TGCAGTGCTGACGGGACTAGCGGGAGGCCCCCCACAGATACGCAGTATTTT.

This clonotype was seen more than once but under ten times. The chain joins TRBV3-1 to TRBJ2-1, with TRBD2 matching over 15 bases. Trimming took 2 bases from V and 10 from J; bases not matched to a gene: 27. CDR1 and CDR2 (germline): LGHDT, YNNKEL (reference sequence). This CDR3 has 23 amino acids. CDR3 DNA sequence: TGTGCCAGCAGCCAACCTTCGACCTTCCCCGCGGGACTAGCGGGGGGTCCCGACGCCGAGCAGTTCTTC. The encoded protein is CASSQPSTFPAGLAGGPDAEQFF.

This clonotype showed up many times. This chain connects TRBV9 to TRBJ1-3; D is uncertain. V lost 0 bases and J lost 2, with 3 bases in between. CDR3 size: 13 residues. The V gene's germline CDR1 is SGDLS and CDR2 YYNGEE. The DNA of the CDR3 is TGTGCCAGCAGCGTAGTCCCTGGAAACACCATATATTTT. As protein: CASSVVPGNTIYF. Full variable domain (missing parts from reference TRBV9 and TRBJ1-3): DSGVTQTPKHLITATGQRVTLRCSPRSGDLSVYWYQQSLDQGLQFLIQYYNGEERAKGNILERFSAQQFPDLHSELNLSSLELGDSALYFCASSVVPGNTIYFGEGSWLTVV.

This clonotype was seen many times. The chain joins TRBV7-3 to TRBJ2-3, with D possibly matching TRBD1 (6 bases). The CDR3 extends over 15 amino acids. V was shortened by 4 bases and J by 1 base, with 12 bases between the two germline ends. CDR1 is SGHTA, CDR2 FQGTGA, per germline. CDR3 loop: CASSSQGYRTDTQYF. The CDR3 coding sequence is TGTGCCAGCAGCTCACAGGGTTACCGCACAGATACGCAGTATTTT. The full variable domain, its missing parts supplied by reference TRBV7-3 and TRBJ2-3, is GAGVSQTPSNKVTEKGKYVELRCDPISGHTALYWYRQSLGQGPEFLIYFQGTGAADDSGLPNDRFFAVRPEGSVSTLKIQRTERGDSAVYLCASSSQGYRTDTQYFGPGTRLTVL.

This clonotype came up many times. The chain has TRBV20-1 and TRBJ2-1; TRBD1 or TRBD2 may be the D gene (6 bases each). The CDR3 extends over 15 amino acids. Between the trimmed V and J ends, which lost 3 bases and 4 bases, there was a span of 16 bases. Germline values: CDR1 DFQATT, CDR2 SNEGSKA (reference sequence). CDR3 nucleotide sequence: TGCAGTGCTAGGGGGGGCAGGGCCGCATACAATGAGCAGTTCTTC. As protein: CSARGGRAAYNEQFF.

This chain links TRBV5-5 with TRBJ1-1; D unclear. Germline V lookup: CDR1 SGHKS, CDR2 YYEKEE (reference sequence). Trimming shortened V by 5 bases and J by 4 bases, and 9 bases separated the two germline ends. The CDR3 contains 12 residues. CDR3 sequence: CASSPIPTEAFF. CDR3 coding DNA: TGTGCCAGCAGTCCGATCCCCACTGAAGCTTTCTTT.

The J gene is TRBJ1-3, the V gene TRBV2, with D possibly being TRBD1 (6 bases). Trimming shortened V by 8 bases and J by 0 bases, and 14 bases separated the two germline ends. Germline V gives CDR1 SNHLY, CDR2 FYNNEI. This CDR3 has 15 amino acids. This CDR3 is CASSWTVFSGNTIYF. The CDR3 coding sequence is TGTGCCAGCTCCTGGACAGTCTTCTCTGGAAACACCATATATTTT.

The chain recombines TRBV18 with TRBJ1-2, with TRBD1 matching 8 bases. The CDR3 is 15 residues long. Germline V gives CDR1 KGHSH, CDR2 LQKENI. J was trimmed by 2 bases and V by 5 bases; bases with no gene match: 7. CDR3 sequence reads: CASSITGQENYGYTF. DNA for the CDR3: TGTGCCAGCTCAATAACGGGACAGGAGAACTATGGCTACACCTTC. Using reference TRBV18 and TRBJ1-2 for the parts outside the CDR3, the full variable domain is NAGVMQNPRHLVRRRGQEARLRCSPMKGHSHVYWYRQLPEEGLKFMVYLQKENIIDESGMPKERFSAEFPKEGPSILRIQQVVRGDSAAYFCASSITGQENYGYTFGSGTRLTVV.

This clonotype was detected many times. The gene calls are TRBV20-1 and TRBJ2-1, with 12 bases lining up with TRBD2. In germline, CDR1 is DFQATT, CDR2 SNEGSKA (reference sequence). The trim removed 8 bases at V and 7 bases at J, leaving 6 bases unmatched. The CDR3 runs 13 residues. CDR3 DNA sequence: TGCAGTCCAGAGACTAGCGGGAGTAATGAGCAGTTCTTC. Protein product: CSPETSGSNEQFF.

The chain links TRBV5-1 to TRBJ2-6; D unresolved. There are 16 residues in the CDR3. V lost 4 bases and J 0 bases, leaving 11 bases between the germline ends. Germline-derived CDR1 and CDR2 are SGHRS and YFSETQ. The CDR3 reads CASSPQPDSGANVLTF. As DNA, the CDR3 is TGCGCCAGCAGCCCACAACCCGACTCTGGGGCCAACGTCCTGACTTTC. The variable domain in full, with the rest retrieved from reference TRBV5-1 and TRBJ2-6, is KAGVTQTPRYLIKTRGQQVTLSCSPISGHRSVSWYQQTPGQGLQFLFEYFSETQRNKGNFPGRFSGRQFSNSRSEMNVSTLELGDSALYLCASSPQPDSGANVLTFGAGSRLTVL.

In this sample, this clonotype turned up many times. The chain combines TRBV11-2 with TRBJ2-4; TRBD2 matches 9 bases. This CDR3 is 21 amino acids long. V trimming: 4 bases; J trimming: 0 bases; junction bases outside the gene matches: 19. Germline-derived CDR1 and CDR2 are SGHAT and FQNNGV. CDR3 sequence: CASSSFLLAGEKNGAKNIQYF. DNA for the CDR3: TGTGCCAGCAGCTCTTTCCTCTTAGCGGGAGAGAAGAACGGAGCCAAAAACATTCAGTACTTC.

This clonotype showed up many times. The rearrangement joins TRBV6-5 to TRBJ2-1, with D perhaps being TRBD1 or TRBD2 (5 bases each). Looked up from germline, CDR1 is MNHEY and CDR2 is SVGAGI. V was trimmed by 5 bases and J by 6 bases, leaving 20 bases between them. This CDR3 contains 16 residues. CDR3 protein: CASSLRRGGRFNEQFF. DNA for the CDR3: TGTGCCAGCAGTCTCAGACGGGGCGGAAGATTCAATGAGCAGTTCTTC.